A selection of T cell receptor beta chains follows, all from one sample in a study of T-cell memory formation after mild COVID-19. TCRdb reanalysed the 5' RACE reads using MiXCR and keeps one entry per CDR3 protein. The sample lists roughly 300,000 distinct CDR3 sequences, under 20% occurring once. What was sequenced was PBMCs or a T cell subset sorted from them (not recorded which). All receptors come from a young man who had mild COVID-19 (a few samples of this study predate the infection). Cell type and time point are not known. The CDR3 runs from the conserved cysteine through the conserved F or W. A D gene is named only where the DNA matches it firmly. Expanded clones get a size class; other rows say once, few or many, or leave the size out.

J gene | V gene | D gene | clone size | CDR3 DNA | CDR3 protein
TRBJ1-3 | TRBV6-5 | - | few | TGTGCCAGCAGTAAATCGACAGGTACCTCTGGAAACACCATATATTTT | CASSKSTGTSGNTIYF
TRBJ1-6 | TRBV20-1 | TRBD1 | - | TGCAGTGCACCACGACAGGGTTTTTCACCCCTCCACTTT | CSAPRQGFSPLHF
TRBJ2-7 | TRBV5-1 | TRBD1 | - | TGCGCCAGCAGCTTGGAAGGGACAGCCGTCTACGAGCAGTACTTC | CASSLEGTAVYEQYF
TRBJ2-1 | TRBV7-9 | TRBD2 | - | TGTGCCAGCAGCTTAGCCCGGACGGGACTAGCGGGGGCCCCGCTGTTCTTC | CASSLARTGLAGAPLFF
TRBJ1-1 | TRBV7-2 | - | once | TGTGCCAGCAGGCCCTCCGGCACTGAAGCTTTCTTT | CASRPSGTEAFF
TRBJ2-7 | TRBV29-1 | - | - | TGCAGCGTTGCGGTGGGCCGCTACGAGCAGTACTTC | CSVAVGRYEQYF
TRBJ2-3 | TRBV9 | - | many | TGTGCCAGCAGCGTAGCCCCAGCGTTTAGCACAGATACGCAGTATTTT | CASSVAPAFSTDTQYF
TRBJ2-3 | TRBV7-7 | TRBD1 | - | TGTGCTAGCAGCTCGGACAGGGACGTCTCCGGGGTTACAGATACGCAGTATTTT | CASSSDRDVSGVTDTQYF
TRBJ2-1 | TRBV7-7 | - | - | TGTGCCAGCAGCTTGGGGGTAAACAATGAGCAGTTCTTC | CASSLGVNNEQFF
TRBJ1-6 | TRBV27 | - | - | TGTGCCAGCAGTATAGGGGGGAGTTACAATTCACCCCTCCACTTT | CASSIGGSYNSPLHF
TRBJ2-5 | TRBV5-1 | TRBD2 | many | TGCGCCAGCAGCCTCGGGGGGGCATCAGAGACCCAGTACTTC | CASSLGGASETQYF
TRBJ2-5 | TRBV7-6 | - | many | TGTGCCAGCAGCCCAAGGTCGGGGGTACGGGAGACCCAGTACTTC | CASSPRSGVRETQYF
TRBJ1-3 | TRBV16 | - | few | TGTGCCAGCAGCCAGGACAGCCTCGTTTCGACCATATATTTT | CASSQDSLVSTIYF
TRBJ1-4 | TRBV5-5 | - | - | TGTGCCAGCACTCTCTCGCCAGGGGAACCTAATGAAAAACTGTTTTTT | CASTLSPGEPNEKLFF
TRBJ1-1 | TRBV5-4 | - | - | TGTGCCAGCAGCTTGGCTCGGGACACTGAAGCTTTCTTT | CASSLARDTEAFF
TRBJ1-2 | TRBV20-1 | - | few | TGCAGTGCTAGGGTCCAGTCCACCGATGGCTACACCTTC | CSARVQSTDGYTF
TRBJ2-5 | TRBV2 | - | - | TGTGCCAGCAGTGAAGCTTCGGTCAGGGGGACCCAGTACTTC | CASSEASVRGTQYF
TRBJ1-1 | TRBV4-1 | - | few | TGCGCCAGCAGCCAATACATCGAGAACACTGAAGCTTTCTTT | CASSQYIENTEAFF
TRBJ2-3 | TRBV5-8 | - | few | TGTGCCAGCAGCTTGCGGGGCTCCGATACGCAGTATTTT | CASSLRGSDTQYF
TRBJ2-5 | TRBV6-2/TRBV6-3 | - | few | TGTGCCAGCAGTTACTCGAAGGGCAGAAGACAAGAGACCCAGTACTTC | CASSYSKGRRQETQYF
TRBJ2-5 | TRBV7-2 | TRBD1 | - | TGTGCCAGCAGCTTAGGAGGGACAGGGGACCAAGAGACCCAGTACTTC | CASSLGGTGDQETQYF
TRBJ2-1 | TRBV5-1 | - | - | TGCGCCAGCAGCTTGGACCCCCCTCTAACTATTACCCAGAAGCACGAGCAGTTCTTC | CASSLDPPLTITQKHEQFF
TRBJ1-1 | TRBV19 | - | - | TGTGCCAGTAGTATAAATGATTTGGGTACTGAAGCTTTCTTT | CASSINDLGTEAFF
TRBJ1-1 | TRBV7-9 | - | few | TGTGCCAGCAGCGACCAGGGGAGGGCTGAAGCTTTCTTT | CASSDQGRAEAFF
TRBJ2-7 | TRBV5-1 | - | many | TGCGCCAGCAGCGTCACCCGGGGGTCATACTACGAGCAGTACTTC | CASSVTRGSYYEQYF
TRBJ2-2 | TRBV9 | - | - | TGTGCCAGCAGCGTCGGGTTACAGGTGAACACCGGGGAGCTGTTTTTT | CASSVGLQVNTGELFF
TRBJ2-5 | TRBV11-2 | - | once | TGTGCCAGCAGCACATCCGGGACGGAGATCCAGTACTTC | CASSTSGTEIQYF
TRBJ2-3 | TRBV6-5 | - | - | TGTGCCAGCAAACCCATATCTAGCACAGATACGCAGTATTTT | CASKPISSTDTQYF
TRBJ1-2 | TRBV4-1 | - | - | TGCGCCAGCAGCCAAGACGGTCGGAGGACAGATTTTACGGTCGATGGCTACACCTTC | CASSQDGRRTDFTVDGYTF
TRBJ2-3 | TRBV5-1 | TRBD2 | few | TGCGCCAGCAGCTTCGCTCTAGCGGGGTTTGCGTCTAGCACAGATACGCAGTATTTT | CASSFALAGFASSTDTQYF
TRBJ2-3 | TRBV6-5 | - | few | TGTGCCAGCAGTTACGAGGCTAGCACAGATACGCAGTATTTT | CASSYEASTDTQYF
TRBJ2-3 | TRBV4-1 | - | - | TGCGCCAGCAGCCAAGAAATAGCCCGGGGAGATACGCAGTATTTT | CASSQEIARGDTQYF
TRBJ2-5 | TRBV4-1 | - | - | TGCGCCAGCAGCCACCTGACAGGACAAGAGACCCAGTACTTC | CASSHLTGQETQYF
TRBJ2-3 | TRBV5-1 | - | many | TGCGCCAGCAGCCCGGGCGACCGGGATACGCAGTATTTT | CASSPGDRDTQYF
TRBJ2-5 | TRBV20-1 | - | few | TGCAGTGCTAGAGCGCGCAGGGGTTTAGAGACCCAGTACTTC | CSARARRGLETQYF
TRBJ2-3 | TRBV29-1 | - | few | TGCAGCGTAAGGAAGCGGGCTGTAGTGGAAGATACGCAGTATTTT | CSVRKRAVVEDTQYF
TRBJ2-3 | TRBV6-5 | - | - | TGTGCCAGCCGAAACCATCTTAGCGGAGATACGCAGTATTTT | CASRNHLSGDTQYF
TRBJ2-7 | TRBV19 | TRBD1 | - | TGTGCCAGTAGTATTTCTACAGGGGGTGAGCAGTACTTC | CASSISTGGEQYF
TRBJ2-7 | TRBV20-1 | - | - | TGCAGTGCTAGTGCAAGGCCAGAACTGGGGGGTAGCTCCTACGAGCAGTACTTC | CSASARPELGGSSYEQYF
TRBJ2-5 | TRBV15 | - | - | TGTGCCACCAGCAGAGAGGGCGATGGCTCGCAAGAGACCCAGTACTTC | CATSREGDGSQETQYF
TRBJ1-6 | TRBV4-2 | TRBD1 | - | TGTGCCAGCAGAAGGACAGGCCCTAATTCACCCCTCCACTTT | CASRRTGPNSPLHF
TRBJ2-5 | TRBV9 | TRBD2 | - | TGTGCCAGCAGCACAAGGACTAGCGGGGAGACCCAGTACTTC | CASSTRTSGETQYF
TRBJ1-2 | TRBV3-1 | - | - | TGTGCCAGCAGCCATCCAGGGGAAGGCTACACCTTC | CASSHPGEGYTF
TRBJ2-3 | TRBV6-5 | - | few | TGTGCCAGCAGTTACGGCGTTAGCACAGATACGCAGTATTTT | CASSYGVSTDTQYF
TRBJ2-5 | TRBV6-4 | TRBD1 | many | TGTGCCAGCAGTGCCGGGACAGGGGGCGCAGAGACCCAGTACTTC | CASSAGTGGAETQYF
TRBJ1-1 | TRBV18 | - | few | TGTGCCAGCTCACCACTCCAGGGAAGAAGAAACACTGAAGCTTTCTTT | CASSPLQGRRNTEAFF
TRBJ1-5 | TRBV7-8 | TRBD1 | few | TGTGCCAGCAGCGCCCGGACAGGACAGCCCCAGCATTTT | CASSARTGQPQHF
TRBJ1-1 | TRBV12-3/TRBV12-4 | - | - | TGTGCCAGCAGTTCAATAGGGGGGGAGATGAACACTGAAGCTTTCTTT | CASSSIGGEMNTEAFF
TRBJ2-3 | TRBV5-1 | - | - | TGCGCCAGCAGCTTGGCCTCAGGGGCAGATACGCAGTATTTT | CASSLASGADTQYF
TRBJ2-2 | TRBV7-2 | - | few | TGTGCCAGCAGCTTAGCGATGTGGACGGAGAACACCGGGGAGCTGTTTTTT | CASSLAMWTENTGELFF